The rows below give T cell receptor beta chains drawn from one sample of a study of blood T cell repertoires in COVID-19. The protocol was immunoSEQ multiplex PCR, while the TCRdb copy is restricted to in-frame clones and leaves out a portion. The sample includes 72,000 or so clones, roughly 82% of them seen just once. Sequencing used peripheral blood. The receptors come from a man older than 75 with active COVID-19. Both conserved end residues are part of each CDR3. Each record gives: clone size, J gene, D gene, V gene, CDR3 DNA, CDR3 protein. A D gene is named only where the DNA matches it firmly. A clone size is listed for some rows: how often the clone was seen (once, few, many), or a class if it is expanded.

>.|TRBJ2-2|.|TRBV18
TGTGCCAGCTCGTCAAAACAGGTGATCACCGGGGAGCTGTTTTTT
CASSSKQVITGELFF
>once|TRBJ2-3|TRBD1|TRBV6-5
TGTGCCAGCAGCGACAGGGGGCCAAAAGATACGCAGTATTTT
CASSDRGPKDTQYF
>.|TRBJ2-1|.|TRBV6-5
TGTGCCAGCAGTTACTCGACTATGGACTACAATGAGCAGTTCTTC
CASSYSTMDYNEQFF
>.|TRBJ2-7|TRBD2|TRBV9
TGTGCCAGCAGCGTATCGGGTAGCGGGAGCTACGAGCAGTACTTC
CASSVSGSGSYEQYF
>.|TRBJ2-2|TRBD1|TRBV7-3
TGTGCCAGCAGCGTAGAGAAGGGACAGGGGGCTGGAAGGGAGCTGTTTTTT
CASSVEKGQGAGRELFF
>.|TRBJ1-2|.|TRBV4-3
TGCGCCAGCAGCCAGGAGACAGTCTATGGCTACACCTTC
CASSQETVYGYTF
>once|TRBJ2-7|TRBD1|TRBV30
TGTGCCTGGAGTCGGACAGGGTCCGTTACCTCCTACGAGCAGTACTTC
CAWSRTGSVTSYEQYF
>.|TRBJ2-2|.|TRBV3-1/TRBV3-2
TGTGCCAGCAGCAACCGACAGGCTATCGCGGAGCTGTTTTTT
CASSNRQAIAELFF
>.|TRBJ2-5|TRBD1|TRBV5-6
TGTGCCAGCAGCTTGAGGACAGGGAACCAAGAGACCCAGTACTTC
CASSLRTGNQETQYF
>.|TRBJ2-2|.|TRBV9
TGTGCCAGCAGCGGCCCCAGAAGCGGGACCGGGGAGCTGTTTTTT
CASSGPRSGTGELFF
>.|TRBJ1-5|TRBD1|TRBV19
TGTGCCAGTAGTAAAGGGACAGAAAATCAGCCCCAGCATTTT
CASSKGTENQPQHF
>few|TRBJ1-2|.|TRBV7-9
TGTGCCAGCAGCTTTTCCCAGGGAGGCGGCTACACCTTC
CASSFSQGGGYTF
>.|TRBJ2-1|TRBD1|TRBV19
TGTGCCAGTAGTATGGGGGGACAGGGCTACAATGAGCAGTTCTTC
CASSMGGQGYNEQFF
>.|TRBJ1-4|.|TRBV3-1/TRBV3-2
TGTGCCAGCAGTCTCCAGGGGAGTCGTGAAAAACTGTTTTTT
CASSLQGSREKLFF
>.|TRBJ1-3|.|TRBV5-3
TGTGCCAGAAAACCTGAACGGGACACCATCTACAGCCACTCTGGAAACACCATATATTTT
CARKPERDTIYSHSGNTIYF
>.|TRBJ1-1|TRBD1|TRBV28
TGTGCCAGCAGGGAACAGGGGGCTCCTGAAGCTTTCTTT
CASREQGAPEAFF
>.|TRBJ1-3|.|TRBV5-8
TGTGCCAGCAGCTTCGCCAGGGGCTCTGGAAACACCATATATTTT
CASSFARGSGNTIYF
>.|TRBJ1-2|.|TRBV3-1/TRBV3-2
TGTGCCAGCACCTTTTCGGACAGACCTAACTATGGCTACACCTTC
CASTFSDRPNYGYTF
>.|TRBJ2-4|TRBD1|TRBV6-5
TGTGCCAGCAATAGCAAGGACAGGGGCGAAAACATTCAGTACTTC
CASNSKDRGENIQYF
>few|TRBJ1-6|.|TRBV3-1/TRBV3-2
TGTGCCAGCAGCCAAGATCAAGGAGGGGTTAATTCACCCCTCCACTTT
CASSQDQGGVNSPLHF
>.|TRBJ2-2|TRBD2|TRBV4-2
TGTGCCAGCAGCCTAGCGGGGGCGAACACCGGGGAGCTGTTTTTT
CASSLAGANTGELFF
>few|TRBJ2-2|.|TRBV11-2
TGTGCCAGCAGCCCTAGCTACACCGGGGAGCTGTTTTTT
CASSPSYTGELFF
>.|TRBJ2-7|TRBD1|TRBV5-4
TGTGCCAGCAGCTTGAAGCAGGGGGCGGGCGAGCAGTACTTC
CASSLKQGAGEQYF
>.|TRBJ1-5|.|TRBV6-5
TGTGCCAGCACCAAAAAGGGGGTTGGGAATCAGCCCCAGCATTTT
CASTKKGVGNQPQHF
>.|TRBJ1-2|.|TRBV5-4
TGTGCCAGCAGCTTCGGACTGACTAACTATGGCTACACCTTC
CASSFGLTNYGYTF
>.|TRBJ1-2|.|TRBV9
TGTGCCAGCAGTCAATCCCTATATCCATCCAGAGGCTATGGCTACACCTTC
CASSQSLYPSRGYGYTF
>.|TRBJ2-5|.|TRBV9
TGTGCCAGCAGCGACGGGGGACCACCCTGGGAGACCCAGTACTTC
CASSDGGPPWETQYF
>.|TRBJ2-2|.|TRBV7-2
TGTGCCAGCAGCTTACGGGACACCGGGGAGCTGTTTTTT
CASSLRDTGELFF
>.|TRBJ2-1|.|TRBV19
TGTGCCAGCGGATCCCGACAGAGCTCCTACAATGAGCAGTTCTTC
CASGSRQSSYNEQFF
>.|TRBJ2-7|.|TRBV30
TGTGCCTGGAGTCTCCAGGGTTCCTACGAGCAGTACTTC
CAWSLQGSYEQYF
>.|TRBJ2-3|.|TRBV9
TGTGCCAGCAGCGTTGATGGGCAGGATACGCAGTATTTT
CASSVDGQDTQYF
>.|TRBJ2-1|.|TRBV6-5
TGTGCCAGCAGCCAGACCGGGATCCCTGGGGAGCAGTTCTTC
CASSQTGIPGEQFF
>.|TRBJ2-5|TRBD1|TRBV19
TGTGCCAGTCGGGACAGGGTAGGGCGGGGGACCCAGTACTTC
CASRDRVGRGTQYF
>.|TRBJ2-6|.|TRBV6-2/TRBV6-3
TGTGCCAGCAGTTACGGGAGCTCTGGGGCCAACGTCCTGACTTTC
CASSYGSSGANVLTF
>.|TRBJ1-1|.|TRBV29-1
TGCAGCGGCGGCATCCCCCAGGGGCAGAACACTGAAGCTTTCTTT
CSGGIPQGQNTEAFF
>.|TRBJ1-1|.|TRBV4-3
TGCGCCAGCAGCCTCGTGGTGGGGGCTTTGAACACTGAAGCTTTCTTT
CASSLVVGALNTEAFF
>once|TRBJ1-4|TRBD1|TRBV27
TGTGCCAGCAGTTGGACAGGGGTTGCTAATGAAAAACTGTTTTTT
CASSWTGVANEKLFF
>.|TRBJ2-5|.|TRBV5-1
TGCGCCAGCAGCAAGGAGCCGGATTGGGAGACCCAGTACTTC
CASSKEPDWETQYF
>.|TRBJ2-1|TRBD2|TRBV7-2
TGTGCCAGCAGCTTAGCGCTGGGGGCGGGGGGGCTCTACAATGAGCAGTTCTTC
CASSLALGAGGLYNEQFF
>.|TRBJ2-5|.|TRBV14
TGTGCCAGCAGCCGTGATAGAGGCGGGGAGACCCAGTACTTC
CASSRDRGGETQYF
>.|TRBJ2-2|.|TRBV20-1
TGCAGTGCTAGTCCTAGGGGTGTGGTCGGGGAGCTGTTTTTT
CSASPRGVVGELFF